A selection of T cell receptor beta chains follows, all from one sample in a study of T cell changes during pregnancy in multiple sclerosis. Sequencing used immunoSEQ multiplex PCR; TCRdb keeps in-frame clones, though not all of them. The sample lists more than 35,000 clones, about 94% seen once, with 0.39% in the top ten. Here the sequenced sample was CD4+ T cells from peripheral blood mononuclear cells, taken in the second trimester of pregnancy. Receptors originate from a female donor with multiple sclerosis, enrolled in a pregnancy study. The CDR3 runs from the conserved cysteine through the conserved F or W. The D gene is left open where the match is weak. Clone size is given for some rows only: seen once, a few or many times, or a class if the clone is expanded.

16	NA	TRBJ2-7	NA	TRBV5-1	TGCGCCAGCAGCTTGGAAGCAGAATCTAGGTACTACGAGCAGTACTTC	CASSLEAESRYYEQYF
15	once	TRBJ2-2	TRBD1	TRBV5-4	TGTGCCAGCAGAACCGGGACAGGGGACACCGGGGAGCTGTTTTTT	CASRTGTGDTGELFF
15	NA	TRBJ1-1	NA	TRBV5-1	TGCGCCAGCAGCCTGGGACATCTCATGAACACTGAAGCTTTCTTT	CASSLGHLMNTEAFF
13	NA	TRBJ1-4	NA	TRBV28	TGTGCCAGCACCCAGGCGGGGCTTGAAAAACTGTTTTTT	CASTQAGLEKLFF
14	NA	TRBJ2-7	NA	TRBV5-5	TGTGCCAGCAGCCCCCGGGACTTCTCCTACGAGCAGTACTTC	CASSPRDFSYEQYF
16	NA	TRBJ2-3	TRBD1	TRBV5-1	TGCGCCAGCAGCCGGGACAGGGGGGCAGGGGGAGATACGCAGTATTTT	CASSRDRGAGGDTQYF
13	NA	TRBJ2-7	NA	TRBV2	TGTGCCAGCAGGGGAGAGCCCATTCAAGAGCAGTACTTC	CASRGEPIQEQYF
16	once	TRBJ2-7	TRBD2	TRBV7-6	TGTGCCAGCAGCTTAGGGAGTGGGGGGGTCATCTACGAGCAGTACTTC	CASSLGSGGVIYEQYF
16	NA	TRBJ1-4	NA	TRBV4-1	TGCGCCAGCAGCCAAGGTCCGGGAGGTCCCCCTGAAAAACTGTTTTTT	CASSQGPGGPPEKLFF
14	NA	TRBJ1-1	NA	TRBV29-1	TGCAGCGTTGAGATCCCCTTCCGCCAAATCCGGGCTTTCTTT	CSVEIPFRQIRAFF
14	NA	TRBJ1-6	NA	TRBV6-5	TGTGCCAGCAGTTACTCGGACAGACGTTCACCCCTCCACTTT	CASSYSDRRSPLHF
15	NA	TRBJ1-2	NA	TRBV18	TGTGCCAGCTCACTCACAGGGAGTAGGAACTATGGCTACACCTTC	CASSLTGSRNYGYTF
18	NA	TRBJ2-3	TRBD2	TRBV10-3	TGTGCCATCAGTGACCGGGGGGCTAGCGGGACTACCACAGATACGCAGTATTTT	CAISDRGASGTTTDTQYF
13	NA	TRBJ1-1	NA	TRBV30	TGTGCCTGGAACCCAGGGAGGGGCACTGAAGCTTTCTTT	CAWNPGRGTEAFF
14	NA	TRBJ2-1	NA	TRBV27	TGTGCCAGCAGTGCCCGGGTTGGAGGCGATGAGCAGTTCTTC	CASSARVGGDEQFF
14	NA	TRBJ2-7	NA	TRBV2	TGTGCCAGCAGTGCCGTGGACAATAAATACGAGCAGTACTTC	CASSAVDNKYEQYF
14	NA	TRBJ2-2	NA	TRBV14	TGTGCCAGCAGCCAAGTACTAGGCACCGGGGAGCTGTTTTTT	CASSQVLGTGELFF
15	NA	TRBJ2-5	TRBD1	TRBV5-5	TGTGCCAGCAGCGGAGACAGGGGAAGGGGAGAGACCCAGTACTTC	CASSGDRGRGETQYF
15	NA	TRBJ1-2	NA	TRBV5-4	TGTGCCAGCAGCTTGTTTGGGCAGGGAAGGTATGGCTACACCTTC	CASSLFGQGRYGYTF
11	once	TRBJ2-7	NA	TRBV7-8	TGTGCCAGCAGCCCTAACTACGAGCAGTACTTC	CASSPNYEQYF
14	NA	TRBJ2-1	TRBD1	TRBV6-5	TGTGCCAGCAGTCCAGGGGGTACCTACAATGAGCAGTTCTTC	CASSPGGTYNEQFF
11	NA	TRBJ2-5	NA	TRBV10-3	TGTGCCATCAGGAGGGAAGAGACCCAGTACTTC	CAIRREETQYF
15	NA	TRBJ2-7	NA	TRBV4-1	TGCGCCAGCAGCATCGACAGGACGAGCTCCTACGAGCAGTACTTC	CASSIDRTSSYEQYF
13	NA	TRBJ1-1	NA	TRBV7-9	TGTGCCAGCAGCTCTCAGGGCCTCACTGAAGCTTTCTTT	CASSSQGLTEAFF
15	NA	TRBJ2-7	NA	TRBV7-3	TGTGCCAGCAGCTTACAGACGGGGGATTTTTACGAGCAGTACTTC	CASSLQTGDFYEQYF
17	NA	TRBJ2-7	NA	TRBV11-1	TGTGCCAGCAGCTTAGCACAGCGGGTGATTAGGACCTACGAGCAGTACTTC	CASSLAQRVIRTYEQYF
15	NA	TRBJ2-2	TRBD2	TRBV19	TGTGCCAGTAGTCACAGACTAGCTAACACCGGGGAGCTGTTTTTT	CASSHRLANTGELFF
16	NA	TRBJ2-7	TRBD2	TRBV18	TGTGCCAGCTCACCCATGTCAGGACTAGCGTCCTACGAGCAGTACTTC	CASSPMSGLASYEQYF
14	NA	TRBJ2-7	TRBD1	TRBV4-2	TGTGCCAGCAGCCAACGGGGACAGGGAAACGAGCAGTACTTC	CASSQRGQGNEQYF
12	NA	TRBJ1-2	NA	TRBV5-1	TGCGCCAGCAGTCAGGACAGTGATGGCTACACCTTC	CASSQDSDGYTF
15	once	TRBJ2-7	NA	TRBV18	TGTGCCAGCTCACCACGGAGGGTTTCAACCTACGAGCAGTACTTC	CASSPRRVSTYEQYF
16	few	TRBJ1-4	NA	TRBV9	TGTGCCAGCAGCCCAATCTTGGGCGCAACTAATGAAAAACTGTTTTTT	CASSPILGATNEKLFF
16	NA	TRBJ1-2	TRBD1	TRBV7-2	TGTGCCAGCAGCTTTCGACAGGGTTTGATGGACTATGGCTACACCTTC	CASSFRQGLMDYGYTF
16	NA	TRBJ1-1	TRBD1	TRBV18	TGTGCCAGCTCACCTTTACAGGGGTCAAAGGGCACTGAAGCTTTCTTT	CASSPLQGSKGTEAFF